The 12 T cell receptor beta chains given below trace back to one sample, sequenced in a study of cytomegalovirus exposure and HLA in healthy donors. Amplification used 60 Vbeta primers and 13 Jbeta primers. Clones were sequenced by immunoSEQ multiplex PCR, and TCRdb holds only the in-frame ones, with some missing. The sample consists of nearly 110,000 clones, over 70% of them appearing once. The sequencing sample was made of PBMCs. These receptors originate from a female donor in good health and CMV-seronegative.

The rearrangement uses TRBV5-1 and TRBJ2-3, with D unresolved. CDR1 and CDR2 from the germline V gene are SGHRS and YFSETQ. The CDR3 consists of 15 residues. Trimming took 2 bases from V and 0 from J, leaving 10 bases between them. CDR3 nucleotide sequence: TGCGCCAGCAGCTTAGAGGCAGCTAGCACAGATACGCAGTATTTT. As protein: CASSLEAASTDTQYF.

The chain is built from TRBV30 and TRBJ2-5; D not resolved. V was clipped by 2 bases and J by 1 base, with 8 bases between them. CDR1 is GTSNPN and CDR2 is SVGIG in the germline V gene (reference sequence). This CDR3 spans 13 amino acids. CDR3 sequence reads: CAWSNGPQETQYF. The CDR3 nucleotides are TGTGCCTGGAGTAATGGGCCCCAAGAGACCCAGTACTTC.

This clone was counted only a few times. The CDR3 coding sequence is TGTGCCAGCAGTTCTACCGGGACAGGGGAAGAGACCCAGTACTTC. Translating gives CASSSTGTGEETQYF. The chain employs TRBV28 and TRBJ2-5, with TRBD1 matching 10 bases. CDR1 is MDHEN and CDR2 is SYDVKM in the germline V gene. J was trimmed by 3 bases and V by 4 bases; bases with no gene match: 5. This CDR3 is 15 amino acids long.

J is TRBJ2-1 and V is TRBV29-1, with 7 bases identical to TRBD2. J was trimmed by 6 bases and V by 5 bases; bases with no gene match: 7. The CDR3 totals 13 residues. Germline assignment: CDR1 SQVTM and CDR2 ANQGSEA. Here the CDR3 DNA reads TGCAGCGTTTTCACGGGAGGCTCCAATGAGCAGTTCTTC. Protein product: CSVFTGGSNEQFF.

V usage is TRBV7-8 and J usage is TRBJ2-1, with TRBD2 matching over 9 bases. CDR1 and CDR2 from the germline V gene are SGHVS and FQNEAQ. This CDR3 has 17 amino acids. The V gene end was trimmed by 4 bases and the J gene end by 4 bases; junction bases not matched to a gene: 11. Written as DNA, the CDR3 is TGTGCCAGCAGCTCCCCCCCTTACAGCGGGAGGTACAATGAGCAGTTCTTC. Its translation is CASSSPPYSGRYNEQFF. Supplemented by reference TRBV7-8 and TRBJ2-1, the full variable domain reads GAGVSQSPRYKVAKRGQDVALRCDPISGHVSLFWYQQALGQGPEFLTYFQNEAQLDKSGLPSDRFFAERPEGSVSTLKIQRTQQEDSAVYLCASSSPPYSGRYNEQFFGPGTRLTVL.

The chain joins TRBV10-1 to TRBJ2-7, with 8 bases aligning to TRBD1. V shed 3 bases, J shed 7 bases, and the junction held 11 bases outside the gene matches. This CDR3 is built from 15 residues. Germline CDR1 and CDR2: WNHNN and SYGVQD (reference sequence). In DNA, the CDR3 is TGCGCCAGCAGTGACGGCGGACAGGGATTCGGTGAGCAGTACTTC. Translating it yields CASSDGGQGFGEQYF.

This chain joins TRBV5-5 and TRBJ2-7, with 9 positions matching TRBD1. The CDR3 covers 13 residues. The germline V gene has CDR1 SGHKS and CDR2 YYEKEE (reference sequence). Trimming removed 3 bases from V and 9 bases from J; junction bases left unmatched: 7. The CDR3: CASSSSPDRGQYF. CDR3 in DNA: TGTGCCAGCAGCTCCAGCCCGGACAGGGGGCAGTACTTC.

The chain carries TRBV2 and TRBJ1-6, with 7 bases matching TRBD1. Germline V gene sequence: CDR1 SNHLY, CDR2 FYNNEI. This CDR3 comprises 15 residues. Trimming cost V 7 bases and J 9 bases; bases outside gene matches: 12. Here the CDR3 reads CASKPQGTVGSPLHF. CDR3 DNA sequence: TGTGCCAGCAAACCACAGGGGACCGTAGGTTCACCCCTCCACTTT.

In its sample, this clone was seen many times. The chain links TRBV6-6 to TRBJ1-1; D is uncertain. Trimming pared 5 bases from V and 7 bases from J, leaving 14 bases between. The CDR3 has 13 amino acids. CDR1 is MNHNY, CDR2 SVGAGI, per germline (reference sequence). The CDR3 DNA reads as TGTGCCAGCAGTAGAACCGGGGAGGGTGAAGCTTTCTTT. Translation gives CASSRTGEGEAFF.

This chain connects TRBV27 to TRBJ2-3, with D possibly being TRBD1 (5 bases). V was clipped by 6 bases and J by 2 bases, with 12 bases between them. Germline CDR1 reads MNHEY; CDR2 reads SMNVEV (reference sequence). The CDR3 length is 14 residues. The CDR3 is CASSWTRVTDTQYF. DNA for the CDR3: TGTGCCAGCAGCTGGACCAGGGTCACAGATACGCAGTATTTT.

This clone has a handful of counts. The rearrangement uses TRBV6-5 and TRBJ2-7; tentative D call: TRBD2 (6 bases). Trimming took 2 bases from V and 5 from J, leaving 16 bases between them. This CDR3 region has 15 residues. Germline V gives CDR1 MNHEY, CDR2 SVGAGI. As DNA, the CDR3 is TGTGCCAGCAGTTACAGGGCGGGACCGGGCCACGAGCAGTACTTC. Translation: CASSYRAGPGHEQYF.

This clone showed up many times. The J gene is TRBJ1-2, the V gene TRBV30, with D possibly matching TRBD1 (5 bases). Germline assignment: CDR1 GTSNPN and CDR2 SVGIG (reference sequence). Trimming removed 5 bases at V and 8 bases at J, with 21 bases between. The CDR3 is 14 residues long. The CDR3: CAWEARGGSGGYTF. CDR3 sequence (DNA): TGTGCCTGGGAGGCAAGGGGAGGGTCCGGCGGCTACACCTTC.